The 28 T cell receptor beta chains below were found in one sample sequenced in a study of OX40 agonist ivuxolimab in advanced cancers. Sequencing was performed with immunoSEQ multiplex PCR; in TCRdb, only in-frame clones are kept and a portion is missing. Of roughly 58,000 clones listed, more than 65% are singletons. The input for sequencing was CD4+ or CD8+ T cells sorted from blood, taken in a trial of the OX40 agonist ivuxolimab. Every receptor here comes from an adult with an advanced solid tumor such as melanoma, head and neck, liver or kidney cancer.

The chain joins TRBV7-6 to TRBJ2-6; no clear D gene. V was pared by 3 bases and J by 3 bases, with 6 bases between. This CDR3 region has 14 residues. The germline gives CDR1 SGHVS, CDR2 FNYEAQ. CDR3 sequence: CASSLEYGANVLTF. The CDR3 DNA reads TGTGCCAGCAGCTTGGAGTATGGGGCCAACGTCCTGACTTTC.

The CDR3 loop is CARSLDTGVLAKNIQYF. The CDR3 DNA reads as TGTGCCAGAAGCTTGGACACCGGTGTATTAGCCAAAAACATTCAGTACTTC. The chain is built from TRBV5-3 and TRBJ2-4, with D uncertain. TRBV5-3 is identified as an open reading frame with a role that is uncertain. V was pared by 0 bases and J by 0 bases, with 13 bases between. This CDR3 has 17 residues.

This clone came up a few times. The genes are TRBV28 and TRBJ1-1; D is undetermined. This CDR3 is built from 14 residues. Germline CDR1 and CDR2: MDHEN and SYDVKM. Between the trimmed V and J ends, which lost 4 bases and 4 bases, there was a span of 13 bases. CDR3 sequence (DNA): TGTGCCAGCAGTTCGGTCTCCTGGGGCACTGAAGCTTTCTTT. This codes for CASSSVSWGTEAFF.

This clone is medium-sized within its sample. The chain employs TRBV4-2 and TRBJ1-2; 12 bases match TRBD1. The V gene end was trimmed by 2 bases and the J gene end by 6 bases; junction bases not matched to a gene: 7. The germline V gene has CDR1 LGHNA and CDR2 YNFKEQ. The CDR3 extends over 16 amino acids. The DNA of the CDR3 is TGTGCCAGCAGCCAACTGTCCCGGGACAGGGGGCATGGCTACACCTTC. Encoded protein: CASSQLSRDRGHGYTF.

A single count supports this clone. The rearrangement links TRBV5-1 to TRBJ2-7; 16 bases are shared with TRBD2. J lost 2 bases, V lost 3 bases, and 2 bases had no gene match. The CDR3 loop spans 16 amino acids. Germline CDR1 and CDR2: SGHRS and YFSETQ. The CDR3 bases are TGCGCCAGCAGCTCGGGACTAGCGGGAGGGCCCTACGAGCAGTACTTC. Amino acid sequence: CASSSGLAGGPYEQYF.

About this clone itself: The junction departs from germline at one end; a sequencing error may be responsible. In the same sample, other DNA sequences code for this CDR3. V is TRBV10-3 and J is TRBJ1-2, with 8 bases lining up with TRBD1. The length of the CDR3 is 11 residues. Germline V lookup: CDR1 ENHRY, CDR2 SYGVKD. The CDR3 DNA sequence: TGCGCCACCGGGACAGGCTATGGCTACACCTTC. It codes for CATGTGYGYTF.

The gene calls are TRBV7-8 and TRBJ1-5; D is unresolved. V was trimmed by 5 bases and J by 5 bases, leaving 7 bases between them. CDR1 and CDR2 from the germline V gene are SGHVS and FQNEAQ. The length of the CDR3 is 12 residues. The CDR3 sequence: CASSPTDQPQHF. Written as DNA, the CDR3 is TGTGCCAGCAGCCCAACGGATCAGCCCCAGCATTTT.

This clone appeared a few times. V and J are TRBV7-3 and TRBJ2-1; a weak D match, TRBD2 (5 bases). Germline CDR1 is SGHTA and CDR2 is FQGTGA. This CDR3 region has 15 residues. V was cut by 2 bases and J by 10 bases, with 18 bases left in between. The CDR3 is CASSLDPLSTGEQFF. CDR3 DNA sequence: TGTGCCAGCAGCTTAGACCCACTCTCTACGGGGGAGCAGTTCTTC.

The genes are TRBV2 and TRBJ2-5; D might be TRBD2 (5 bases). This CDR3 comprises 14 residues. Germline values: CDR1 SNHLY, CDR2 FYNNEI. The V end lost 2 bases, the J end lost 9 bases, and 16 bases lay between the germline ends. CDR3 residues: CASSETRDGRAQYF. The CDR3 DNA is TGTGCCAGCAGTGAAACCCGGGATGGTCGGGCCCAGTACTTC.

The CDR3 sequence: CASSLGGLAYSGANVLTF. In nucleotides, the CDR3 is TGTGCCAGCAGCCTAGGGGGGCTTGCATACTCTGGGGCCAACGTCCTGACTTTC. The genes are TRBV27 and TRBJ2-6, with D perhaps being TRBD1 or TRBD2 (6 bases each). V was shortened by 6 bases and J by 0 bases, with 18 bases between the two germline ends. The length of the CDR3 is 18 residues. Germline V CDR1 and CDR2: MNHEY, SMNVEV (reference sequence).

This chain links TRBV29-1 with TRBJ2-5, with D tentatively TRBD1 or TRBD2 (5 bases each). The length of the CDR3 is 13 residues. Germline CDR1 SQVTM, CDR2 ANQGSEA. V dropped 2 bases and J dropped 5 bases, with 12 bases sitting between them. The CDR3 bases are TGCAGCGTTGAACAGGGACCTGGGGAGACCCAGTACTTC. This gives the protein CSVEQGPGETQYF.

The chain is built from TRBV7-9 and TRBJ2-7; 11 positions match TRBD2. This CDR3 is built from 14 residues. Germline values: CDR1 SEHNR, CDR2 FQNEAQ (reference sequence). V gave up 4 bases and J gave up 3 bases; unmatched junction bases: 2. In nucleotides, the CDR3 is TGTGCCAGCAGCTACGGGACTAGCGGCTACGAGCAGTACTTC. Its protein product is CASSYGTSGYEQYF.

The chain is built from TRBV5-1 and TRBJ1-6, with TRBD1 matching 7 bases. The ends lost 1 base at V and 0 bases at J; junction bases unmatched: 7. CDR3 length: 18 residues. Germline values: CDR1 SGHRS, CDR2 YFSETQ. This chain's CDR3 is CASSLLGQSSSYNSPLHF. The CDR3 DNA is TGCGCCAGCAGCTTGTTGGGACAGTCGAGCTCCTATAATTCACCCCTCCACTTT. The entire variable domain, with the rest obtained from reference TRBV5-1 and TRBJ1-6, is as follows: KAGVTQTPRYLIKTRGQQVTLSCSPISGHRSVSWYQQTPGQGLQFLFEYFSETQRNKGNFPGRFSGRQFSNSRSEMNVSTLELGDSALYLCASSLLGQSSSYNSPLHFGNGTRLTVT.

V usage is TRBV9 and J usage is TRBJ1-3, with D tentatively TRBD1 (6 bases). Germline CDR1 is SGDLS and CDR2 is YYNGEE. V lost 0 bases and J 4 bases, leaving 17 bases between the germline ends. This CDR3 is built from 17 residues. CDR3 in amino acids: CASSVVPRRGDGNTIYF. CDR3 coding DNA: TGTGCCAGCAGCGTAGTACCTCGGAGGGGGGACGGAAACACCATATATTTT.

CDR3 in DNA: TGTGCCAGCAGTGAAGCGCTACGGGGCAGGAACACTGAAGCTTTCTTT. Translated: CASSEALRGRNTEAFF. The chain joins TRBV2 to TRBJ1-1; D is possibly TRBD1 (5 bases). The CDR3 sequence is 16 residues long. V was trimmed by 0 bases and J by 1 base, leaving 12 bases between them. The germline gives CDR1 SNHLY, CDR2 FYNNEI.

CDR3 bases: TGTGCCAGCAGCTCCGCGGGCGGGAGAAACACCGGGGAGCTGTTTTTT. Amino acid sequence: CASSSAGGRNTGELFF. This chain joins TRBV28 and TRBJ2-2, with TRBD2 matching 7 bases. The CDR3 length is 16 residues. The V gene's germline CDR1 is MDHEN and CDR2 SYDVKM. J was trimmed by 2 bases and V by 6 bases; bases with no gene match: 9.

The J gene is TRBJ2-7, the V gene TRBV4-1, with a weak D call TRBD2 (5 bases). V lost 0 bases, J lost 3 bases, and 9 bases lay in between. CDR1 and CDR2 (germline): MGHRA, YSYEKL. CDR3 size: 14 residues. DNA for the CDR3: TGCGCCAGCAGCCAAGATCGGGGTTACTACGAGCAGTACTTC. It codes for CASSQDRGYYEQYF.

The rearrangement links TRBV7-6 to TRBJ2-7, with D possibly being TRBD1 (5 bases). The germline V gene has CDR1 SGHVS and CDR2 FNYEAQ. This CDR3 is 11 amino acids long. Trimming shortened V by 6 bases and J by 3 bases, and 6 bases separated the two germline ends. The chain's CDR3 is CASSDSYEQYF. The CDR3 nucleotides read TGTGCCAGCAGTGACAGCTACGAGCAGTACTTC.

In this sample, this clone turned up once. At one boundary the junction diverges from the germline segment, which might be a read error. The chain carries TRBV6-6 and TRBJ1-2, with no clear D. The germline V gene encodes CDR1 MNHNY and CDR2 SVGAGI (reference sequence). CDR3 length equals 12 residues. The CDR3 nucleotides are TGTGCCAGCAGTTACTCCTCAGAATCTAGTGCCTTC. Protein product: CASSYSSESSAF.

The gene calls are TRBV19 and TRBJ1-1; no clear D. The CDR3 runs to 15 residues. Germline CDR1 is LNHDA and CDR2 is SQIVND (reference sequence). V gave up 5 bases and J gave up 1 base, with 14 bases separating them. CDR3 sequence (DNA): TGTGCCAGTAGTCTTTCGAGGAGGAGGAACACTGAAGCTTTCTTT. It translates to CASSLSRRRNTEAFF.

The chain employs TRBV11-3 and TRBJ2-5; 8 bases align to TRBD1. The CDR3 consists of 15 residues. Germline trimming cut 5 bases from V and 5 bases from J; bases unmatched to any gene: 10. Germline V CDR1 and CDR2: SGHNT, YENEEA. The CDR3 coding sequence is TGTGCCAGCAGCCCCAAGACAGGGGCTGGGGAGACCCAGTACTTC. It translates to CASSPKTGAGETQYF.

This chain links TRBV5-6 with TRBJ2-1; 11 nucleotides align to TRBD2. Trimming took 0 bases from V and 7 from J; bases not matched to a gene: 6. The CDR3 has 16 residues. Germline CDR1 and CDR2: SGHDT and YYEEEE. CDR3 sequence: CASSLVTSGEGNEQFF. For the CDR3, the DNA is TGTGCCAGCAGCTTGGTGACTAGCGGGGAGGGGAATGAGCAGTTCTTC.

The rearrangement uses TRBV28 and TRBJ2-7; 11 bases are a match to TRBD2. J gave up 6 bases and V 2 bases, and 6 bases lay outside the gene matches. Germline V gives CDR1 MDHEN, CDR2 SYDVKM. The CDR3 is 15 amino acids. The CDR3 sequence is CASSLGTSGKREQYF. In DNA, the CDR3 is TGTGCCAGCAGTTTAGGGACTAGCGGCAAACGCGAGCAGTACTTC.

This sequence joins TRBV19 and TRBJ2-7; 10 bases are shared with TRBD1. Trimming took 4 bases from V and 2 from J; bases not matched to a gene: 5. The CDR3 runs 15 residues. The V gene's germline CDR1 is LNHDA and CDR2 SQIVND (reference sequence). In DNA form, the CDR3 reads TGTGCCAGTAGTACGGGACAGGGGCGTGCCTACGAGCAGTACTTC. Protein sequence: CASSTGQGRAYEQYF.

The chain has TRBV28 and TRBJ2-3, with D possibly matching TRBD1 (6 bases). The germline gives CDR1 MDHEN, CDR2 SYDVKM. Trimming took off 5 bases at V and 5 bases at J, with 17 bases between the two ends. The CDR3 is 15 residues long. The CDR3 sequence: CASSPPRGWGDTQYF. CDR3 nucleotides: TGTGCCAGCAGTCCTCCCAGGGGCTGGGGAGATACGCAGTATTTT.

The V call is TRBV11-3, the J call TRBJ1-6; D gene unclear. Germline V lookup: CDR1 SGHNT, CDR2 YENEEA. CDR3 size: 13 residues. Trimming removed 1 base at V and 10 bases at J, with 8 bases between. The CDR3, as DNA: TGTGCCAGCAGCTTAGGCCGGGGATCACCCCTCCACTTT. This codes for CASSLGRGSPLHF.

V is TRBV5-1 and J is TRBJ2-3; 16 bases align to TRBD2. The V gene end was trimmed by 2 bases and the J gene end by 4 bases; junction bases not matched to a gene: 10. CDR1 is SGHRS, CDR2 YFSETQ, per germline. This CDR3 comprises 19 residues. The CDR3 sequence: CASSFGGTSGRGRADTQYF. The CDR3 coding sequence is TGCGCCAGCAGCTTTGGCGGGACTAGCGGGAGGGGCCGGGCAGATACGCAGTATTTT.

This clone was counted only a few times. The V call is TRBV10-3, the J call TRBJ1-1, with a weak D call TRBD1 (5 bases). Trimming cost V 6 bases and J 0 bases, with 11 bases left between them. Germline V lookup: CDR1 ENHRY, CDR2 SYGVKD. The CDR3 extends over 14 amino acids. DNA for the CDR3: TGTGCCATCAGCTTCGGGGGTATGAACACTGAAGCTTTCTTT. This translates into CAISFGGMNTEAFF.